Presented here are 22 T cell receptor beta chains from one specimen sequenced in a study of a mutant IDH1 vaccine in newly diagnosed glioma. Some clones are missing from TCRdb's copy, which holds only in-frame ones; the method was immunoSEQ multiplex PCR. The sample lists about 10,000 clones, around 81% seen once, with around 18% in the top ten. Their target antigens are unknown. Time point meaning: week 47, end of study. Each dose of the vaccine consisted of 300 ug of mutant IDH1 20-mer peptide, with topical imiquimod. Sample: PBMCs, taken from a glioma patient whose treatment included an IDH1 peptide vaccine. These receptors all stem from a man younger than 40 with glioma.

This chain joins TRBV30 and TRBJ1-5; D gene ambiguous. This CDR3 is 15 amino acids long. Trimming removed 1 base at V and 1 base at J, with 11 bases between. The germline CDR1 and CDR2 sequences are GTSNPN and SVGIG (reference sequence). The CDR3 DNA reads TGTGCCTGGAGTGCCGGAGGACGCAGCAATCAGCCCCAGCATTTT. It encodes CAWSAGGRSNQPQHF.

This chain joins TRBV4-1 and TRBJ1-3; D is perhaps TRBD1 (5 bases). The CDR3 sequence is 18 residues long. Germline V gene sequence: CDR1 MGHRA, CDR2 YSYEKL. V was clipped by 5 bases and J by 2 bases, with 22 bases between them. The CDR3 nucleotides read TGCGCCAGCAGCGGATGGGACTTAAGCACCTCAACTGGAAACACCATATATTTT. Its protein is CASSGWDLSTSTGNTIYF.

CDR3 region: CASSLGLAGDLYNEQFF. CDR3 in DNA: TGCGCCAGCAGCCTCGGACTAGCGGGAGATCTCTACAATGAGCAGTTCTTC. This rearrangement joins TRBV5-1 to TRBJ2-1; 13 nucleotides line up with TRBD2. Trimming took 4 bases from V and 3 from J; bases not matched to a gene: 7. The CDR3 loop spans 17 amino acids. Germline-derived CDR1 and CDR2 are SGHRS and YFSETQ.

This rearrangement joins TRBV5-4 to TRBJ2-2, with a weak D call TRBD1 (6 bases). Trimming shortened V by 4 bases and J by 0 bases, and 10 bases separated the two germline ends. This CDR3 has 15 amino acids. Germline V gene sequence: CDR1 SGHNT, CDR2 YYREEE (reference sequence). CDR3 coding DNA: TGTGCCAGCAGCACGGACAGTACGAACACCGGGGAGCTGTTTTTT. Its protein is CASSTDSTNTGELFF.

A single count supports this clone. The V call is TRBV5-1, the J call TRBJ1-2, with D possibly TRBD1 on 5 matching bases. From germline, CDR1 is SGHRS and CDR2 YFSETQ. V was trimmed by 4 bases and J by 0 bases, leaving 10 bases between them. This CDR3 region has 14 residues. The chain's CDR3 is CASSPGGANYGYTF. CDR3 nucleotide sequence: TGCGCCAGCAGCCCGGGGGGGGCTAACTATGGCTACACCTTC. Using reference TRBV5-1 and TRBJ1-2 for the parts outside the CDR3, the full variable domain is KAGVTQTPRYLIKTRGQQVTLSCSPISGHRSVSWYQQTPGQGLQFLFEYFSETQRNKGNFPGRFSGRQFSNSRSEMNVSTLELGDSALYLCASSPGGANYGYTFGSGTRLTVV.

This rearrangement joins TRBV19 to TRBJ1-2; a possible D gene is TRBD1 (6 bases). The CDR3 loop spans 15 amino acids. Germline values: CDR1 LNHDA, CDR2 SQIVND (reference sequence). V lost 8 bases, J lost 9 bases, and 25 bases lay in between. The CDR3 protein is CASFDGGGGEQSYTF. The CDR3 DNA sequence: TGTGCCAGTTTCGATGGAGGGGGGGGCGAACAAAGCTACACCTTC.

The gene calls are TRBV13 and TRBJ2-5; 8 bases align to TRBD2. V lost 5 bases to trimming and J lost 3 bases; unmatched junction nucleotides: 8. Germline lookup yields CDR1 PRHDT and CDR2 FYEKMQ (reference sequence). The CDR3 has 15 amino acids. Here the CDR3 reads CASSGAGAGEETQYF. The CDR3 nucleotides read TGTGCCAGCAGCGGAGCGGGGGCGGGGGAAGAGACCCAGTACTTC.

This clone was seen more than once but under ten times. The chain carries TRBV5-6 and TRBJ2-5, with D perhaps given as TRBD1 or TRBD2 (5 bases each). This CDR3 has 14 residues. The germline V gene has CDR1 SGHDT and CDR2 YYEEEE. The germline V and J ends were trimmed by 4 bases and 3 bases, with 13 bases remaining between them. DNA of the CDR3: TGTGCCAGCAGCCCCCTGGTGGGGGAAGAGACCCAGTACTTC. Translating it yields CASSPLVGEETQYF.

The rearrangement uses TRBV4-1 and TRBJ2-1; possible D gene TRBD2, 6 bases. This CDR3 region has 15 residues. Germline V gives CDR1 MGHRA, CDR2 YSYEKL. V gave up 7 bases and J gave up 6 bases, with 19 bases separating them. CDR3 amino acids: CASTPPTSPGNEQFF. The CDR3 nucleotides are TGCGCCAGCACTCCACCGACTAGTCCGGGCAATGAGCAGTTCTTC.

The CDR3 loop reads CASSIDLASGAFEQYF. In nucleotides, the CDR3 is TGTGCCAGTAGTATAGATCTTGCTAGCGGAGCGTTTGAGCAGTACTTC. The chain combines TRBV19 with TRBJ2-7, with TRBD2 matching over 7 bases. V shed 0 bases and J 7 bases; nucleotides not matched to a gene: 12. Looked up from germline, CDR1 is LNHDA and CDR2 is SQIVND (reference sequence). This CDR3 is built from 16 residues.

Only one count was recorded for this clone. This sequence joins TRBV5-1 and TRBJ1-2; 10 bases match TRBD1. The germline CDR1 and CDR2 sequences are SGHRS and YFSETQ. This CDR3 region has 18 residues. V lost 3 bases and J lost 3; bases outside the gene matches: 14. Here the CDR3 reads CASSSFNTGQGSDYGYTF. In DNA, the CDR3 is TGCGCCAGCAGCTCCTTTAATACGGGACAGGGGTCAGACTATGGCTACACCTTC.

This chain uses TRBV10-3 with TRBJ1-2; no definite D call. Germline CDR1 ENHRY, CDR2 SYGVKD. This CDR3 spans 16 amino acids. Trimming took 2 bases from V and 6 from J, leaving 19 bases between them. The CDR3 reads CAISEPQEWTSDGYTF. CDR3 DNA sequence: TGTGCCATCAGTGAGCCCCAGGAATGGACGTCCGATGGCTACACCTTC.

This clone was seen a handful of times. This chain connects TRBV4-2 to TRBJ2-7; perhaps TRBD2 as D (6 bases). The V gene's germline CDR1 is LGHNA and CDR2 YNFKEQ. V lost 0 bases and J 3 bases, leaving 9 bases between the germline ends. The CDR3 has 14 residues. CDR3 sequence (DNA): TGTGCCAGCAGCCAAGATGGAGGGATCTACGAGCAGTACTTC. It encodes CASSQDGGIYEQYF.

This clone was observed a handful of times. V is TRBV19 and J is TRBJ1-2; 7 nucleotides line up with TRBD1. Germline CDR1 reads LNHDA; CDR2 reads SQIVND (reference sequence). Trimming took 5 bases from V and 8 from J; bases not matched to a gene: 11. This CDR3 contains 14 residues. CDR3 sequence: CASSPLGGAGGYTF. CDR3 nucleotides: TGTGCCAGTAGTCCACTAGGGGGCGCGGGGGGCTACACCTTC.

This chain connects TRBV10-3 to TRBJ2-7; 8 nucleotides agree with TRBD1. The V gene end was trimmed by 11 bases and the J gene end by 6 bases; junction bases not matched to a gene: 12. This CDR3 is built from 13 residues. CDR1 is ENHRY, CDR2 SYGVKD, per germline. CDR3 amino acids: CAARTGTLSEQYF. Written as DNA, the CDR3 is TGTGCCGCACGGACAGGGACGTTGTCCGAGCAGTACTTC.

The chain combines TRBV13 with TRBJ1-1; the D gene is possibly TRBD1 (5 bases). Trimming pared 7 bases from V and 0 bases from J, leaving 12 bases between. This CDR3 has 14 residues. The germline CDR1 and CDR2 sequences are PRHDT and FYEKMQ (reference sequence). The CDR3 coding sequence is TGTGCCAGCATGACCAGGGTCCTGAACACTGAAGCTTTCTTT. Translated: CASMTRVLNTEAFF.

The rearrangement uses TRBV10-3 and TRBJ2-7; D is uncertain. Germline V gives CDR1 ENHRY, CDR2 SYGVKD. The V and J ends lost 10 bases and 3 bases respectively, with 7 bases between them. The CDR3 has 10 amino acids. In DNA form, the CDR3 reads TGTGCCACCCGGAACTACGAGCAGTACTTC. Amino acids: CATRNYEQYF.

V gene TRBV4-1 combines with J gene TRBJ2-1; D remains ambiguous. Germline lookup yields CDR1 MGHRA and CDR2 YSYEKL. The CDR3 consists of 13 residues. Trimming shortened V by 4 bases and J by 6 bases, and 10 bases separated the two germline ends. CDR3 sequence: CASSPTIPNEQFF. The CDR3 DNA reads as TGCGCCAGCAGCCCAACTATTCCCAATGAGCAGTTCTTC.

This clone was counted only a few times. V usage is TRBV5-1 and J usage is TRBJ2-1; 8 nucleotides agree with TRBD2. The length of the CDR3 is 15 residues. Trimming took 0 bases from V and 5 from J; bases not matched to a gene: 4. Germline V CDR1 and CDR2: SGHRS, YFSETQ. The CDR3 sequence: CASSLVSGTHNEQFF. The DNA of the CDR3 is TGCGCCAGCAGCTTGGTTAGCGGGACCCACAATGAGCAGTTCTTC.

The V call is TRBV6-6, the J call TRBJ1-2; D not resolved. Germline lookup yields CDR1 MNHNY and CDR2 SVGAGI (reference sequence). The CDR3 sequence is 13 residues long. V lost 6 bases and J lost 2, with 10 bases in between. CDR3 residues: CASRTHPNYGYTF. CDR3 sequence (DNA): TGTGCCAGCAGGACACATCCAAACTATGGCTACACCTTC.

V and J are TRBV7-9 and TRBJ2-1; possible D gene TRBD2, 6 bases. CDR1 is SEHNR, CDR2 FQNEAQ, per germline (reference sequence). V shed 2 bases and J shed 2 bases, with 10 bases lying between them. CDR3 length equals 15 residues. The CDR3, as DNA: TGTGCCAGCAGCTTATCCGCGGGAACCTACAATGAGCAGTTCTTC. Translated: CASSLSAGTYNEQFF.

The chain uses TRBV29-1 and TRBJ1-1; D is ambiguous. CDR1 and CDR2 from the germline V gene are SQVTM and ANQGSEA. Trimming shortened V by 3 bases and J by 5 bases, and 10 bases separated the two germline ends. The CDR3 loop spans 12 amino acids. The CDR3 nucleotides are TGCAGCGTTGATGACGACGGAACTGAAGCTTTCTTT. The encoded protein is CSVDDDGTEAFF.